Following are 16 T cell receptor beta chains from one sample sequenced in a study of cytomegalovirus exposure and HLA in healthy donors. The PCR made use of 60 Vbeta and 13 Jbeta primers. Clones were sequenced by immunoSEQ multiplex PCR, and TCRdb holds only the in-frame ones, with some missing. Of more than 95,000 clones in the sample, around 84% are singletons; the top ten hold roughly 6%. Sequenced: PBMCs. All receptors come from a woman aged 35 to 49 in good health and CMV-seronegative.

CDR3 sequence (DNA): TGTGCCAGCAGTTTACCTTTTTGGCCGGGTGGCGGCTACACCTTC. Its translation is CASSLPFWPGGGYTF. The rearrangement joins TRBV28 to TRBJ1-2; no firm D call. V was cut by 2 bases and J by 8 bases, with 18 bases left in between. Per the germline V gene, CDR1 is MDHEN and CDR2 is SYDVKM. The CDR3 consists of 15 residues.

J is TRBJ2-3 and V is TRBV7-8, with 7 bases identical to TRBD2. Trimming at V came to 0 bases and at J to 4 bases, leaving 10 bases not matched to a gene. Germline V gene data show CDR1 as SGHVS and CDR2 as FQNEAQ. This CDR3 has 17 residues. CDR3 coding DNA: TGTGCCAGCAGCTTAGCGAGTAATTGCGGGAGTCCAGATACGCAGTATTTT. Translation: CASSLASNCGSPDTQYF.

This clone was found a few times. V gene TRBV6-5 combines with J gene TRBJ2-3; 9 bases fit TRBD1. The CDR3 is made up of 15 amino acids. CDR1 is MNHEY and CDR2 is SVGAGI in the germline V gene. J lost 4 bases, V lost 2 bases, and 4 bases had no gene match. CDR3 sequence reads: CASSYGTGLPDTQYF. In DNA form, the CDR3 reads TGTGCCAGCAGTTACGGGACAGGGCTGCCAGATACGCAGTATTTT.

This clone was seen a few times. The chain is built from TRBV5-1 and TRBJ2-7, with 7 bases lining up with TRBD2. V shed 0 bases and J 0 bases; nucleotides not matched to a gene: 3. This CDR3 spans 15 amino acids. Germline V lookup: CDR1 SGHRS, CDR2 YFSETQ. CDR3 DNA: TGCGCCAGCAGCTTGGGCGGGGGTAGCTCCTACGAGCAGTACTTC. Translation gives CASSLGGGSSYEQYF.

This chain links TRBV11-3 with TRBJ2-1; 12 nucleotides agree with TRBD1. The CDR3 has 16 amino acids. Trimming at V came to 6 bases and at J to 10 bases, leaving 13 bases not matched to a gene. Per the germline V gene, CDR1 is SGHNT and CDR2 is YENEEA. In nucleotides, the CDR3 is TGTGCCAGCAGTGGGACCGCGGGACAGGGGGCTTGGGAGCAGTTCTTC. The encoded protein is CASSGTAGQGAWEQFF.

The chain links TRBV5-4 to TRBJ2-1; 12 nucleotides align to TRBD2. CDR3 length: 15 amino acids. Looked up from germline, CDR1 is SGHNT and CDR2 is YYREEE (reference sequence). V shed 1 base, J shed 10 bases, and the junction held 6 bases outside the gene matches. CDR3 sequence reads: CASSLSTSGSGEQFF. CDR3 bases: TGTGCCAGCAGCTTGTCGACTAGCGGGAGTGGCGAGCAGTTCTTC.

DNA for the CDR3: TGTGCCAGCAGCTTAGGCGCTGGCAGGGTATACAATGAGCAGTTCTTC. Protein: CASSLGAGRVYNEQFF. V and J are TRBV7-9 and TRBJ2-1, with D possibly matching TRBD1 (5 bases). The V gene's germline CDR1 is SEHNR and CDR2 FQNEAQ (reference sequence). V was clipped by 1 base and J by 4 bases, with 14 bases between them. The CDR3 length is 16 residues.

The chain joins TRBV5-1 to TRBJ2-7, with D unclear. Germline V gives CDR1 SGHRS, CDR2 YFSETQ. V gave up 4 bases and J gave up 3 bases, with 11 bases separating them. The CDR3 totals 13 residues. In DNA form, the CDR3 reads TGCGCCAGCAGCCCCGTCAGGAACTACGAGCAGTACTTC. As protein: CASSPVRNYEQYF.

The chain employs TRBV10-1 and TRBJ1-4, with D uncertain. This CDR3 comprises 15 residues. Deletions cut 3 bases from V and 8 bases from J, with 16 bases between. Germline CDR1 is WNHNN and CDR2 is SYGVQD (reference sequence). CDR3 residues: CASSDERGLGEKLFF. CDR3 DNA: TGCGCCAGCAGTGACGAACGAGGGTTAGGCGAAAAACTGTTTTTT.

J is TRBJ2-5 and V is TRBV5-8, with D possibly being TRBD2 (5 bases). V was pared by 0 bases and J by 4 bases, with 10 bases between. The CDR3 covers 14 residues. Germline assignment: CDR1 SGHTS and CDR2 YDEGEE. CDR3 region: CASSLAPGRETQYF. CDR3 in DNA: TGTGCCAGCAGCTTGGCCCCGGGAAGAGAGACCCAGTACTTC.

The J gene is TRBJ1-5, the V gene TRBV28, with D unresolved. The CDR3 has 14 amino acids. CDR1 and CDR2 from the germline V gene are MDHEN and SYDVKM. The germline V and J ends were trimmed by 4 bases and 3 bases, with 10 bases remaining between them. The CDR3 DNA follows: TGTGCCAGCAGTTCTCCGTCGTCCAATCAGCCCCAGCATTTT. Its translation: CASSSPSSNQPQHF.

The table lists this clone with a few counts. This chain uses TRBV10-1 with TRBJ2-7; weak D call: TRBD2 (5 bases). Per the germline V gene, CDR1 is WNHNN and CDR2 is SYGVQD (reference sequence). This CDR3 spans 16 amino acids. Trimming shortened V by 2 bases and J by 0 bases, and 14 bases separated the two germline ends. CDR3 bases: TGCGCCAGCAGTGAGATTCGCGGGTCTAGCTCCTACGAGCAGTACTTC. It is translated as CASSEIRGSSSYEQYF.

The rearrangement links TRBV19 to TRBJ2-3; 7 bases map to TRBD2. The CDR3 is 13 residues long. The germline CDR1 and CDR2 sequences are LNHDA and SQIVND (reference sequence). The V and J ends lost 5 bases and 5 bases, in that order; junction bases with no gene match: 4. The CDR3 is CASSLREVDTQYF. The CDR3 region has the DNA TGTGCCAGTAGTCTTCGGGAGGTAGATACGCAGTATTTT.

This clone was observed once. The chain uses TRBV28 and TRBJ2-3; 7 nucleotides line up with TRBD2. V lost 3 bases to trimming and J lost 2 bases; unmatched junction nucleotides: 5. The germline V gene encodes CDR1 MDHEN and CDR2 SYDVKM. The CDR3 covers 15 residues. DNA of the CDR3: TGTGCCAGCAGTTTTGAGAAGCGGGACACAGATACGCAGTATTTT. Encoded protein: CASSFEKRDTDTQYF.

V and J are TRBV5-1 and TRBJ2-1; the match to TRBD1 covers 7 bases. The germline CDR1 and CDR2 sequences are SGHRS and YFSETQ. Trimming cost V 3 bases and J 6 bases; bases outside gene matches: 12. The CDR3 is made up of 16 amino acids. The chain's CDR3 is CASSSRPGQIFNEQFF. The CDR3 coding sequence is TGCGCCAGCAGCTCGAGACCGGGACAGATATTCAATGAGCAGTTCTTC.

J is TRBJ2-1 and V is TRBV7-2, with 10 bases aligning to TRBD2. CDR1 and CDR2 from the germline V gene are SGHTA and FQGNSA. There are 16 residues in the CDR3. V gave up 5 bases and J gave up 7 bases; unmatched junction bases: 11. The CDR3: CASSREASGSGNEQFF. The CDR3 DNA follows: TGTGCCAGCAGCCGGGAGGCTAGCGGGAGCGGGAATGAGCAGTTCTTC. Variable domain in full (rest from reference TRBV7-2 and TRBJ2-1): GAGVSQSPSNKVTEKGKDVELRCDPISGHTALYWYRQSLGQGLEFLIYFQGNSAPDKSGLPSDRFSAERTGGSVSTLTIQRTQQEDSAVYLCASSREASGSGNEQFFGPGTRLTVL.